This T cell receptor (beta chain) originates from a study of OX40 agonist ivuxolimab in advanced cancers. Turning to the overall study: Ivuxolimab, which targeted the costimulatory receptor OX40 (CD134), was an agonistic, fully human IgG2 monoclonal antibody. Intravenous ivuxolimab was administered to patients every 2 weeks at six dose levels: 0.01, 0.1, 0.3, 1.5, 3 and 10 mg/kg. Among the approximately 50 dose-escalation patients, about 20 had hepatocellular carcinoma, 15 or so melanoma, 9 renal cell carcinoma and 9 head and neck cancer. The dose-escalation cohort was around 83% male with a mean age of roughly 60 years, ranging from roughly 23 to 90. Prior anti-PD-1, anti-PD-L1 or anti-CTLA-4 therapy was permitted, and roughly two fifths of dose-escalation patients had received checkpoint inhibitors. Partial responses occurred in three dose-escalation patients, of whom one had hepatocellular carcinoma and two had cutaneous melanoma. The point of sequencing TCRbeta in the periphery was to test whether ivuxolimab changed TCR sequence diversity and drove clonal T-cell expansion. The paper reports the monotherapy dose-escalation portion (N of about 51 patients) of the phase I ivuxolimab trial. Beyond this particular receptor, the publication reports: The antigen specificity of the clonally expanded peripheral T cells was not determined. In partial responders in the 0.1-3.0 mg/kg groups, normalized peripheral clonal expansion was found to be among the lowest, especially among CD8+ T cells. Low levels of normalized T-cell clonal expansion were also seen in some patients who did not respond. At doses of 0.1 to 3.0 mg/kg, clonal expansion of both CD4+ and CD8+ T cells in blood was seen between baseline and week 6. After ivuxolimab, more expanded clones were found on average in CD8+ T cells than in CD4+ T cells.

Patients with autoimmune disease history or receiving systemic immunosuppression were excluded from the trial. In every dose cohort, peripheral blood was drawn for TCR sequencing at baseline, cycle 4 day 1, and cycle 7 day 1. The samples were drawn from a first-in-human, open-label, multicenter phase I dose-escalation trial of ivuxolimab. The trial enrolled adults with locally advanced or metastatic head and neck squamous cell, hepatocellular, melanoma or renal cell carcinoma. CD4+ and CD8+ T cells were sorted separately from peripheral blood before TCR sequencing. For sequencing of the TCRbeta CDR3 region, genomic DNA was extracted from the sorted cells. The immunoSEQ Assay was used for sequencing of TCRbeta CDR3 regions. As stored in TCRdb, this immuneACCESS dataset retains in-frame rearrangements with V and J assigned. A fraction of the clones does not appear; measured against another copy, unresolved V genes explain less than half of the discrepancy, and the remainder lacks a known reason. For this sample the table gives some 100,000 clones, of which 90% were detected only once. The ten largest clones add up to 0.31% of the sample.

Remarks on this clone: Its binding antigen is unknown. No base quality information exists; no much larger clone differs at one position.

Taken from the germline V gene, the CDR1 and CDR2 loops are SGHDT and YYEEEE. V is cut by 0 bases and J by 1 base, and the space between the germline ends is 10 bases. The CDR3 has 15 amino acids, counting the end cysteine and phenylalanine. Only the CDR3 DNA is retained, 45 bases long and in frame from the first base. This clonotype was sampled from an adult with an advanced solid tumor such as melanoma, head and neck, liver or kidney cancer. Recombination joined TRBV5-6 with TRBJ1-1, with a weak D call of TRBD1 (5 bases match). This sample comprised CD4+ or CD8+ T cells sorted from blood, obtained in a trial of the OX40 agonist ivuxolimab. The CDR3 reads CASSLVPGGNTEAFF. The DNA is as follows: TGTGCCAGCAGCTTGGTGCCGGGGGGGAACACTGAAGCTTTCTTT.